This entry describes one T cell receptor beta chain. The data originate from a study of blood T cell repertoires in COVID-19. Overall study: The cDNA or gDNA used as material had been derived from T cells, B-cell-depleted T cells, or PBMCs.

Per the original data handling: Amplification of reference gene primers provided the estimated nucleated cell counts. Sequencing used immunoSEQ multiplex PCR; TCRdb keeps in-frame clones, though not all of them. The V and J calls and clone size come from that table; D and trimming were worked out from the DNA. The data hold some 49,000 clones, with 80% to 95% observed a single time. This sequence was found in a middle-aged man with active COVID-19. Sequenced: peripheral blood.

The CDR3 DNA is TGTGCCATCAGTGGGGGGAGGGGCTACGAGCAGTACTTC. Amino acid sequence: CAISGGRGYEQYF. The chain employs TRBV10-3 and TRBJ2-7; TRBD2 matches 7 bases. The CDR3 has 13 amino acids. Germline lookup yields CDR1 ENHRY and CDR2 SYGVKD. After removal of 4 bases from V and 3 bases from J, the junction contained 3 bases not matched to a gene.